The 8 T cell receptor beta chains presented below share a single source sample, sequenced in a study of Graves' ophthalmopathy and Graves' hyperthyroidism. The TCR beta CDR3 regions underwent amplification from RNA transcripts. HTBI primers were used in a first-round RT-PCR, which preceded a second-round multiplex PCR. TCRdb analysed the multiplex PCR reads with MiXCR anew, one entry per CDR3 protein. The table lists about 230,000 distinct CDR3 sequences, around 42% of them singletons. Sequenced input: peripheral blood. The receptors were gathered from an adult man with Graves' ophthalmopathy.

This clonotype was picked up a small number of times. CDR3 bases: TGTGCCAGTAGTATAGCAACTGTTGGTTGGACTGAAGCTTTCTTT. Its translation is CASSIATVGWTEAFF. The V call is TRBV19, the J call TRBJ1-1, with no clear D. CDR3 size: 15 residues. The V gene's germline CDR1 is LNHDA and CDR2 SQIVND (reference sequence). V lost 1 base and J lost 5, with 14 bases in between.

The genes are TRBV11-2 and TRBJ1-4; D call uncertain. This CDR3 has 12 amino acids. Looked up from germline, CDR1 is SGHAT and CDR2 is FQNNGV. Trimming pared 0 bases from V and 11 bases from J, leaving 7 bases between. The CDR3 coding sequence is TGTGCCAGCAGCTTAGATGACGGTAAACTGTTTTTT. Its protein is CASSLDDGKLFF.

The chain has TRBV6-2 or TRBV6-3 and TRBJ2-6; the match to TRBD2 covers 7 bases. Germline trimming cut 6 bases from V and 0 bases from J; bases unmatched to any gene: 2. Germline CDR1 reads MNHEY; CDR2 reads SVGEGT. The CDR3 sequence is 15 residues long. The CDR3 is CASRPGGSGANVLTF. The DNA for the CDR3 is TGTGCCAGCAGGCCGGGGGGCTCTGGGGCCAACGTCCTGACTTTC.

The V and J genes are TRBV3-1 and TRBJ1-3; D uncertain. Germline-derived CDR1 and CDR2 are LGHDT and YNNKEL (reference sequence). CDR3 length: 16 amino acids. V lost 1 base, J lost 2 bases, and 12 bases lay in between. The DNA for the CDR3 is TGTGCCAGCAGCCAAGCCCTCGAGGCGGCTGGAAACACCATATATTTT. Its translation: CASSQALEAAGNTIYF.

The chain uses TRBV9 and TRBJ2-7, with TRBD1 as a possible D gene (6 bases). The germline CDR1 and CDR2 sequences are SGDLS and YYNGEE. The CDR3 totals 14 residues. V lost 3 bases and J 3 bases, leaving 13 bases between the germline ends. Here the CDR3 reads CASSAEQGNYEQYF. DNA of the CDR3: TGTGCCAGCAGCGCAGAACAGGGAAACTACGAGCAGTACTTC. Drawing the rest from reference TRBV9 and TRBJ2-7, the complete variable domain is DSGVTQTPKHLITATGQRVTLRCSPRSGDLSVYWYQQSLDQGLQFLIQYYNGEERAKGNILERFSAQQFPDLHSELNLSSLELGDSALYFCASSAEQGNYEQYFGPGTRLTVT.

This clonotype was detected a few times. The CDR3 bases are TGCAGTGCTAGCCCGGGACAGGGGGCCTACGAGCAGTACTTC. Amino acids: CSASPGQGAYEQYF. This rearrangement joins TRBV20-1 to TRBJ2-7; TRBD1 agrees at 11 bases. J lost 2 bases, V lost 3 bases, and 3 bases had no gene match. This CDR3 contains 14 residues. Germline CDR1 DFQATT, CDR2 SNEGSKA (reference sequence).

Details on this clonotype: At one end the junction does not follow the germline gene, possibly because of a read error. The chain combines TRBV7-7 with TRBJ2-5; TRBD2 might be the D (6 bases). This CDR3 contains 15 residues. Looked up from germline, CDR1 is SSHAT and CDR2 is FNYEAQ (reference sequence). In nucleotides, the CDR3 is TGTGCTAGCAGCCTTTCCTTCTCGGAGGGGGAGACCCAGTACTTC. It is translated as CASSLSFSEGETQYF.

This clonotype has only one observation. The CDR3 DNA sequence: TGTGCCAGCAGTTACACAAAGGGACAGCGGTTCACAGATACGCAGTATTTT. This gives the protein CASSYTKGQRFTDTQYF. The V call is TRBV6-5, the J call TRBJ2-3, with 7 bases identical to TRBD1. The V gene's germline CDR1 is MNHEY and CDR2 SVGAGI. V trimming: 2 bases; J trimming: 2 bases; junction bases outside the gene matches: 10. The CDR3 covers 17 residues.